Listed below are T cell receptor beta chains from one sample, sequenced in a study of beta chain features in type 1 diabetes. Some clones are missing from TCRdb's copy, which holds only in-frame ones; the method was immunoSEQ multiplex PCR. Among roughly 340,000 clones, over 10% were seen once, and the ten largest hold around 0.0099%. The material sequenced was naive CD4+ T cells from blood. Every receptor here comes from a woman younger than 30 with type 1 diabetes. Both conserved end residues are part of each CDR3. The D gene is left open where the match is weak.

D: TRBD1; V: TRBV29-1; J: TRBJ2-7; CDR3: CSVKRTGGSSSYEQYF
D: NA; V: TRBV6-5; J: TRBJ2-1; CDR3: CASSHHNEQFF
D: NA; V: TRBV11-2; J: TRBJ2-2; CDR3: CASSLPPGELFF
D: TRBD2; V: TRBV4-1; J: TRBJ2-7; CDR3: CASSPSFGLAYEQYF
D: NA; V: TRBV15; J: TRBJ1-2; CDR3: CATSRDRGSVFYGYTF
D: TRBD1; V: TRBV5-4; J: TRBJ2-7; CDR3: CASSPGQGITYEQYF
D: NA; V: TRBV4-3; J: TRBJ2-7; CDR3: CASSQDLRQGPPGQYF
D: NA; V: TRBV7-2; J: TRBJ2-7; CDR3: CASRPPGSDEQYF
D: NA; V: TRBV6-6; J: TRBJ1-1; CDR3: CASFLFPEAFF
D: NA; V: TRBV6-5; J: TRBJ1-3; CDR3: CASISGSTGNTIYF
D: NA; V: TRBV4-3; J: TRBJ2-4; CDR3: CASSQVAGRKNIQYF
D: NA; V: TRBV11-2; J: TRBJ2-4; CDR3: CASSSLNIQYF
D: NA; V: TRBV28; J: TRBJ1-5; CDR3: CASIVNRVHSNQPQHF
D: NA; V: TRBV7-2; J: TRBJ2-7; CDR3: CASRWGESSEQYF
D: TRBD1; V: TRBV29-1; J: TRBJ1-6; CDR3: CSARTGSNSPLHF
D: NA; V: TRBV27; J: TRBJ2-7; CDR3: CASPSHGGVF
D: TRBD2; V: TRBV7-9; J: TRBJ2-1; CDR3: CASSLAQGLAGGSYNEQFF
D: NA; V: TRBV19; J: TRBJ1-1; CDR3: CASSIGFQMNTEAFF
D: NA; V: TRBV30; J: TRBJ1-5; CDR3: CAWSDTGKFDQPQHF
D: NA; V: TRBV30; J: TRBJ1-5; CDR3: CAWSIGGLSNQPQHF
D: NA; V: TRBV7-9; J: TRBJ2-7; CDR3: CASSSSSRYEQYF
D: NA; V: TRBV12-5; J: TRBJ2-3; CDR3: CASGLQSPLRERYTQYF
D: TRBD1; V: TRBV7-2; J: TRBJ1-1; CDR3: CASSQGGEAFF
D: NA; V: TRBV9; J: TRBJ2-7; CDR3: CASSGHGGANYEQYF
D: TRBD1; V: TRBV7-2; J: TRBJ1-2; CDR3: CASSLPTGRTDGYTF
D: TRBD2; V: TRBV25-1; J: TRBJ2-7; CDR3: CASSEAAGGPRYYEQYF
D: NA; V: TRBV4-3; J: TRBJ1-3; CDR3: CASSQDVLGNTIYF
D: NA; V: TRBV5-6; J: TRBJ1-1; CDR3: CASINSVTVEAFF